A single sample gave rise to the 10 T cell receptor beta chains below, sequenced in a study of cytomegalovirus exposure and HLA in healthy donors (dated by TCRdb to the late 2010s). The library relied on the immunoSEQ multiplex PCR assay. A mixture of 60 forward primers for TCR Vbeta segments and 13 reverse primers for TCR Jbeta segments was used in the multiplex PCR. TCRdb holds this immuneACCESS table with in-frame rearrangements only. Some clones are missing; in checked studies, unresolved V genes explain under half, and the rest has no known cause. This sample gives about 73,000 clones in total; 65% to 85% of them show up just once. The top ten hold 9.5% to 15% of the sample. The source material was PBMCs. The receptors originated from a man in his 70s in good health and CMV-seronegative.

V is TRBV19 and J is TRBJ2-1, with TRBD1 identical over 10 bases. Per the germline V gene, CDR1 is LNHDA and CDR2 is SQIVND (reference sequence). V lost 7 bases and J lost 9; bases outside the gene matches: 9. This CDR3 comprises 14 residues. CDR3 loop: CASKPGQGFPEQFF. CDR3 bases: TGTGCCAGTAAACCGGGACAGGGGTTCCCTGAGCAGTTCTTC.

This clone occurred once. The chain carries TRBV6-1 and TRBJ2-5, with 9 bases aligning to TRBD2. Trimming removed 4 bases from V and 6 bases from J; junction bases left unmatched: 6. The germline V gene encodes CDR1 MNHNS and CDR2 SASEGT. The CDR3 has 14 residues. CDR3 region: CASSVMAGGQTQYF. As DNA, the CDR3 is TGTGCCAGCAGTGTCATGGCGGGGGGGCAGACCCAGTACTTC.

This clone has a handful of counts. This sequence joins TRBV6-5 and TRBJ1-1, with 7 bases aligning to TRBD1. The V segment lost 4 bases and the J segment 1 base; nucleotides outside the gene matches: 0. Germline CDR1 MNHEY, CDR2 SVGAGI. This CDR3 is 13 amino acids long. CDR3 residues: CASSWTGNTEAFF. DNA of the CDR3: TGTGCCAGCAGTTGGACAGGGAACACTGAAGCTTTCTTT.

The chain combines TRBV7-8 with TRBJ2-1, with 12 bases identical to TRBD1. The CDR3 has 16 amino acids. From germline, CDR1 is SGHVS and CDR2 FQNEAQ. V gave up 0 bases and J gave up 6 bases; unmatched junction bases: 3. The CDR3 region is CASSLAGQGAGNEQFF. CDR3 DNA sequence: TGTGCCAGCAGCTTAGCGGGACAGGGGGCCGGCAATGAGCAGTTCTTC.

The chain employs TRBV28 and TRBJ1-5, with no clear D. The germline CDR1 and CDR2 sequences are MDHEN and SYDVKM. The V end was cut by 5 bases, the J end by 0 bases, with 17 bases between. The CDR3 loop spans 17 amino acids. The CDR3: CASSPAGRLFSNQPQHF. CDR3 nucleotides: TGTGCCAGCAGTCCGGCTGGCAGGCTTTTTAGCAATCAGCCCCAGCATTTT.

This chain connects TRBV9 to TRBJ1-2; the D gene is possibly TRBD1 (5 bases). The CDR3 loop spans 15 amino acids. V lost 6 bases to trimming and J lost 4 bases, with 19 bases between them. Looked up from germline, CDR1 is SGDLS and CDR2 is YYNGEE. For the CDR3, the DNA is TGTGCCAGCACCTCGATGGGTGGGGCCTCCTATGGCTACACCTTC. Amino acids: CASTSMGGASYGYTF. The entire variable domain, with the rest obtained from reference TRBV9 and TRBJ1-2, is as follows: DSGVTQTPKHLITATGQRVTLRCSPRSGDLSVYWYQQSLDQGLQFLIQYYNGEERAKGNILERFSAQQFPDLHSELNLSSLELGDSALYFCASTSMGGASYGYTFGSGTRLTVV.

The chain is built from TRBV9 and TRBJ2-1; 14 positions agree with TRBD2. Trimming removed 3 bases from V and 11 bases from J; junction bases left unmatched: 13. Germline CDR1 is SGDLS and CDR2 is YYNGEE. This CDR3 is 17 amino acids long. DNA of the CDR3: TGTGCCAGCAGCGCAGATTCCGGGACTAGCGGGAGTCCACAGCAGTTCTTC. Residues: CASSADSGTSGSPQQFF.

The CDR3 DNA follows: TGTGCCAGCAGTTTGGGGCAGGGGACCCCTTACGAGCAGTACTTC. Protein sequence: CASSLGQGTPYEQYF. The gene calls are TRBV28 and TRBJ2-7, with D possibly TRBD1 on 6 matching bases. The germline CDR1 and CDR2 sequences are MDHEN and SYDVKM. V was pared by 3 bases and J by 4 bases, with 16 bases between. CDR3 length: 15 amino acids.

The table lists this clone with a few counts. The genes are TRBV5-1 and TRBJ1-1; D not certain. Looked up from germline, CDR1 is SGHRS and CDR2 is YFSETQ. The CDR3 extends over 15 amino acids. V lost 1 base to trimming and J lost 3 bases, with 13 bases between them. The CDR3 DNA follows: TGCGCCAGCAGCTTGCGCCCACTCGGGGACACTGAAGCTTTCTTT. It codes for CASSLRPLGDTEAFF.

This clone was detected only a few times. The chain couples TRBV5-1 to TRBJ1-2, with a tentative D call TRBD1 (5 bases). This CDR3 has 15 residues. V lost 0 bases and J lost 3, with 12 bases in between. CDR1 is SGHRS and CDR2 is YFSETQ in the germline V gene. The DNA for the CDR3 is TGCGCCAGCAGCTTGGCCCGACAGAGAGACTATGGCTACACCTTC. Amino acids: CASSLARQRDYGYTF.